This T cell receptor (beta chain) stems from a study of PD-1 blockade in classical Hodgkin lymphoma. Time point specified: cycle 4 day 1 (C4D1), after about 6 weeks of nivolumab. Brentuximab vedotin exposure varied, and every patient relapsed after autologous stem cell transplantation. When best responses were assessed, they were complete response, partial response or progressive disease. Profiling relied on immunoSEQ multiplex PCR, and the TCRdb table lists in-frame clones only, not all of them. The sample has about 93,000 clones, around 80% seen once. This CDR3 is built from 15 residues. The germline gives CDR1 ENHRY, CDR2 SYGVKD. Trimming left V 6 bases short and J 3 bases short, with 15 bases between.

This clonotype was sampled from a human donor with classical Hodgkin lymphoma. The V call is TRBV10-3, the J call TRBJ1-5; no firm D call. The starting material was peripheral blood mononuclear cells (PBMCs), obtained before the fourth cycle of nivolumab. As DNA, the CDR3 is TGTGCCATCAGCGATAGGGTGGGCGACAATCAGCCCCAGCATTTT. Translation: CAISDRVGDNQPQHF.